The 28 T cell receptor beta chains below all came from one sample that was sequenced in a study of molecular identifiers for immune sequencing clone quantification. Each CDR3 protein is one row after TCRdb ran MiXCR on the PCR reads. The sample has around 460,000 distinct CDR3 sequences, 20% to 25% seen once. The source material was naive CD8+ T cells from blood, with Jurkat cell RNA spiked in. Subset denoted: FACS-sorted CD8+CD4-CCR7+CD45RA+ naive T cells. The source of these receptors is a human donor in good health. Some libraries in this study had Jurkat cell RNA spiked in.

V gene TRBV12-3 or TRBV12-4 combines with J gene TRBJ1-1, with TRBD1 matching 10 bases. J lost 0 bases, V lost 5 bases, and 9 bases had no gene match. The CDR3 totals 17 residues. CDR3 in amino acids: CASSTRDRGGLNTEAFF. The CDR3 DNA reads TGTGCCAGCAGTACCCGGGACAGGGGAGGATTGAACACTGAAGCTTTCTTT.

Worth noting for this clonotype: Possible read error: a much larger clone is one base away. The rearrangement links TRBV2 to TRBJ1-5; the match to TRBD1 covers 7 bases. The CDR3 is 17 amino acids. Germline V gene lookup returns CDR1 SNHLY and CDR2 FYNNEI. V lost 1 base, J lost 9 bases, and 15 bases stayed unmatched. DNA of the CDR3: TGTGCCAGCAGTGAAGGGGAGGGGGCTTTTATTCGTCGGCCCCAGCATTTT. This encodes CASSEGEGAFIRRPQHF. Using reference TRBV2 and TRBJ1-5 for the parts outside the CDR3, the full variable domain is EPEVTQTPSHQVTQMGQEVILRCVPISNHLYFYWYRQILGQKVEFLVSFYNNEISEKSEIFDDQFSVERPDGSNFTLKIRSTKLEDSAMYFCASSEGEGAFIRRPQHFGDGTRLSIL.

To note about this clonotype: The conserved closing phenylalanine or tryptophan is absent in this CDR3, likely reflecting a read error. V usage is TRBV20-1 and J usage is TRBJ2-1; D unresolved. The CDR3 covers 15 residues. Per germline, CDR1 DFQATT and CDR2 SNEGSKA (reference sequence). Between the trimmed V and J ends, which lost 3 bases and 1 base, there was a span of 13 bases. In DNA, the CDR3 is TGCAGTGCTAGGGCTAGAGATACTTCCTACAATGAGCAGTTCCTC. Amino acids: CSARARDTSYNEQFL.

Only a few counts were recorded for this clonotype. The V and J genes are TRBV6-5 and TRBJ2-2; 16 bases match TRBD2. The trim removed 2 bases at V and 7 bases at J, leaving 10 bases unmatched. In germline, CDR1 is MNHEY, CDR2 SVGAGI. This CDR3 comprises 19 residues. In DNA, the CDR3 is TGTGCCAGCAGTTACCGCGGGACTAGCGGGGGGGCAGGGATCGGGGAGCTGTTTTTT. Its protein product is CASSYRGTSGGAGIGELFF.

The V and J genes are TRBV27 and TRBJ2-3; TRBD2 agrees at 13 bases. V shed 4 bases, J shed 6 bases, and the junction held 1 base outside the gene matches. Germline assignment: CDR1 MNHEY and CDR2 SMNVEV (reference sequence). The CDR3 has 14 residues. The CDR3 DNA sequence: TGTGCCAGCAGTTGGACTAGCGGGAGCGATACGCAGTATTTT. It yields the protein CASSWTSGSDTQYF.

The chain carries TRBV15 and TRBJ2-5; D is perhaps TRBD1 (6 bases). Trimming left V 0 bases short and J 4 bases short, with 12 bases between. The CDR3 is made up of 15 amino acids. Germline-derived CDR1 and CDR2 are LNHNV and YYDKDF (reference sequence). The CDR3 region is CATSRDRGWGETQYF. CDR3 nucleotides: TGTGCCACCAGCAGAGACAGGGGATGGGGAGAGACCCAGTACTTC.

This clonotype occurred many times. The CDR3 is CASSQEDRANTEAFF. The CDR3, as DNA: TGCGCCAGCAGCCAAGAGGACAGGGCGAACACTGAAGCTTTCTTT. This chain uses TRBV4-1 with TRBJ1-1, with TRBD1 matching over 8 bases. This CDR3 comprises 15 residues. Germline CDR1 is MGHRA and CDR2 is YSYEKL. V shed 0 bases, J shed 1 base, and the junction held 1 base outside the gene matches.

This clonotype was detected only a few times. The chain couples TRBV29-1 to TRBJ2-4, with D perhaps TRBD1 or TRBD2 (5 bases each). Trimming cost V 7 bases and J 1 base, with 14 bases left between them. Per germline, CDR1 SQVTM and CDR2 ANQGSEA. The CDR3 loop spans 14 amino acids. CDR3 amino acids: CSGVGWGAKNIQYF. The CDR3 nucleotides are TGCAGCGGGGTGGGGTGGGGGGCCAAAAACATTCAGTACTTC.

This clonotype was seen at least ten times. CDR3 protein: CSVEDEVQAPRGYTF. CDR3 bases: TGCAGCGTTGAAGATGAGGTCCAGGCCCCACGTGGCTACACCTTC. The rearrangement joins TRBV29-1 to TRBJ1-2; D is unclear. Germline V gene lookup returns CDR1 SQVTM and CDR2 ANQGSEA. CDR3 size: 15 residues. V was cut by 0 bases and J by 7 bases, with 18 bases left in between.

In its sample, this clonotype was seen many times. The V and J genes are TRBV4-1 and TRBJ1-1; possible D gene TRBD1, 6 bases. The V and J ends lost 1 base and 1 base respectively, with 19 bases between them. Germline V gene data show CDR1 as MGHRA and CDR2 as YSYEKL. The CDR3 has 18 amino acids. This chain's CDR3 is CASSQASGQTIRNTEAFF. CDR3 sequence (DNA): TGCGCCAGCAGCCAAGCGAGCGGACAGACCATCAGGAACACTGAAGCTTTCTTT.

CDR3 amino acids: CSARDFGGSSYNSPLHF. CDR3 in DNA: TGCAGTGCTAGAGATTTTGGAGGGAGCTCCTATAATTCACCCCTCCACTTT. V is TRBV20-1 and J is TRBJ1-6; no clear D gene. V was cut by 0 bases and J by 0 bases, with 12 bases left in between. The V gene's germline CDR1 is DFQATT and CDR2 SNEGSKA (reference sequence). The CDR3 is 17 residues long.

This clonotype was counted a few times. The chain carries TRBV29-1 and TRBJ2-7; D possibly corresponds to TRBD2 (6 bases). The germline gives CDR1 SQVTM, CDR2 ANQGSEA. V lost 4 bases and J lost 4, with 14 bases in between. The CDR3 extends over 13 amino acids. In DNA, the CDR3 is TGCAGCGTTGCAGTTCCTGGGGGGTACGAGCAGTACTTC. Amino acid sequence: CSVAVPGGYEQYF.

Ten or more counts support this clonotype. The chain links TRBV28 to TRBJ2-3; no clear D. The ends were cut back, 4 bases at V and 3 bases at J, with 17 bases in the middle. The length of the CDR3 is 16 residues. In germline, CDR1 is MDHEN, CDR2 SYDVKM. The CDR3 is CASSSKTPVRTDTQYF. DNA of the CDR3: TGTGCCAGCAGTTCGAAAACACCGGTCCGGACAGATACGCAGTATTTT.

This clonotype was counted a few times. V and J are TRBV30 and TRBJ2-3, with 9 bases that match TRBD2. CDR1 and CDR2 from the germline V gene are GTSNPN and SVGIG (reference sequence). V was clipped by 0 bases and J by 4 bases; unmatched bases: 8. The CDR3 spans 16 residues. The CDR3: CAWSVGSGSEADTQYF. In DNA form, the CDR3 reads TGTGCCTGGAGTGTGGGTAGCGGGAGCGAGGCAGATACGCAGTATTTT.

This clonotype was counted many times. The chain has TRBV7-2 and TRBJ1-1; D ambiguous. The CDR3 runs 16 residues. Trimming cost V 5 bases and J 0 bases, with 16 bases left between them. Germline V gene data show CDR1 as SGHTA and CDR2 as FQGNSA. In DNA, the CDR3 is TGTGCCAGCAGCCCCACTTCGGCAGAGATGAACACTGAAGCTTTCTTT. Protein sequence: CASSPTSAEMNTEAFF.

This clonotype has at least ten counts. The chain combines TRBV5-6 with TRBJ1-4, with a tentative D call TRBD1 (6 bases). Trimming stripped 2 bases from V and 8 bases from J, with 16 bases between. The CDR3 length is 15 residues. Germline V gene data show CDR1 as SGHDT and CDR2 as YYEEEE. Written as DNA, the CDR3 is TGTGCCAGCAGCTTTGAGTTGGACAGTGAAGAAAAACTGTTTTTT. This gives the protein CASSFELDSEEKLFF. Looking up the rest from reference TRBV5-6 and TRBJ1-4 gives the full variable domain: DAGVTQSPTHLIKTRGQQVTLRCSPKSGHDTVSWYQQALGQGPQFIFQYYEEEERQRGNFPDRFSGHQFPNYSSELNVNALLLGDSALYLCASSFELDSEEKLFFGSGTQLSVL.

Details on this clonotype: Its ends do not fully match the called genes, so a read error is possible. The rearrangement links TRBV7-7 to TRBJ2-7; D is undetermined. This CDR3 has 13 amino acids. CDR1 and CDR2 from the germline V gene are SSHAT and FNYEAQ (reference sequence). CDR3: CASSLTEVYEQYF. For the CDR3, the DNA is TGTGCTAGCAGCTTAACAGAAGTCTACGAGCAGTACTTC. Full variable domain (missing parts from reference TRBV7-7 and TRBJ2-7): GAGVSQSPRYKVTKRGQDVTLRCDPISSHATLYWYQQALGQGPEFLTYFNYEAQPDKSGLPSDRFSAERPEGSISTLTIQRTEQRDSAMYRCASSLTEVYEQYFGPGTRLTVT.

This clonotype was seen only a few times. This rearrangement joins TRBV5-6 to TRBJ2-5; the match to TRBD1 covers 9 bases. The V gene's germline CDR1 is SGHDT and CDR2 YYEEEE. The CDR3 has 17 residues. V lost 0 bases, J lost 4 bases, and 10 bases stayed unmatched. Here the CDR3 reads CASSLAVGTGLVETQYF. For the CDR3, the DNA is TGTGCCAGCAGCTTGGCGGTCGGGACAGGGTTGGTAGAGACCCAGTACTTC.

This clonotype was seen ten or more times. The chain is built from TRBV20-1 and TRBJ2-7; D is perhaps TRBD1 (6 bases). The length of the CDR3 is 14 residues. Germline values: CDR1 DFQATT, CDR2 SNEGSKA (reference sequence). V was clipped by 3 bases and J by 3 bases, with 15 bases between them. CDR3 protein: CSARRAQTGYEQYF. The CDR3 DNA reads TGCAGTGCTAGGAGGGCCCAGACAGGCTACGAGCAGTACTTC.

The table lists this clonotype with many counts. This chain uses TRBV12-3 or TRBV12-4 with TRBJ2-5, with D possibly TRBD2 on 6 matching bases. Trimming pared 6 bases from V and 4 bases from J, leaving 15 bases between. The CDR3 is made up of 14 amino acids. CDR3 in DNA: TGTGCCAGCAGCCCGGCGGGGTGGTTAGAGACCCAGTACTTC. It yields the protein CASSPAGWLETQYF.

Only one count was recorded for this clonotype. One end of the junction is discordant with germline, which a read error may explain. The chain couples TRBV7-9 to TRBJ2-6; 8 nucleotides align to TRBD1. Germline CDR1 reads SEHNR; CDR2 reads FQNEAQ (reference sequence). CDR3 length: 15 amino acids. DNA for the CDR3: TGTGCCAGCAGCTTACAGGGGGCAGGGGCCAACGCCCTGACTTTC. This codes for CASSLQGAGANALTF. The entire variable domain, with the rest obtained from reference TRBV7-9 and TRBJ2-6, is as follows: DTGVSQNPRHKITKRGQNVTFRCDPISEHNRLYWYRQTLGQGPEFLTYFQNEAQLEKSRLLSDRFSAERPKGSFSTLEIQRTEQGDSAMYLCASSLQGAGANALTFGAGSRLTVL.

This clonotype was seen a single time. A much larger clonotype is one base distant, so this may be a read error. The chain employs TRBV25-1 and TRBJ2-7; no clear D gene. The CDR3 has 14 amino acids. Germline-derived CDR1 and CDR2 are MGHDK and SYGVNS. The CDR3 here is CASLAGGPLYEQCF. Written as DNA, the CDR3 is TGTGCCAGCCTTGCCGGCGGACCATTATACGAGCAGTGCTTC.

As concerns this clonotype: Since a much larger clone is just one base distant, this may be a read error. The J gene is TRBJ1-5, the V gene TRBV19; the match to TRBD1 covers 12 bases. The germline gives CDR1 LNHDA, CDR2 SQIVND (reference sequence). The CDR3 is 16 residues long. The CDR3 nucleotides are TGTGCCCGTAGTATCGGGACAGGGGGCTTCGATCAGCCCCAGCATTTT. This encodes CARSIGTGGFDQPQHF.

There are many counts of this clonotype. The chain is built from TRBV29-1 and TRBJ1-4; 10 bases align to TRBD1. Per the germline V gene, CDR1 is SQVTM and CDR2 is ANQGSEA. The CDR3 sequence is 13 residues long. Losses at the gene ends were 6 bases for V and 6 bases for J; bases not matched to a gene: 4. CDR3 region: CSVPGTGDEKLFF. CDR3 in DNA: TGCAGCGTCCCCGGGACAGGGGATGAAAAACTGTTTTTT.

The CDR3 nucleotides read TGCGCCAGCAGCTCCGAAAGTGGGGGACTAGCGGGAGGGCAAGGTAATGAGCAGTTCTTC. The encoded protein is CASSSESGGLAGGQGNEQFF. V usage is TRBV5-1 and J usage is TRBJ2-1; 16 bases map to TRBD2. V was clipped by 3 bases and J by 7 bases; unmatched bases: 16. Germline-derived CDR1 and CDR2 are SGHRS and YFSETQ. The CDR3 totals 20 residues.

The DNA for the CDR3 is TGTGCCAGCAGTCCGGGCTGGGCCATGAACACTGAAGCTTTCTTT. Amino acid sequence: CASSPGWAMNTEAFF. The rearrangement links TRBV7-9 to TRBJ1-1; unclear D gene. V lost 6 bases and J 0 bases, leaving 14 bases between the germline ends. This CDR3 contains 15 residues. Germline CDR1 is SEHNR and CDR2 is FQNEAQ (reference sequence).

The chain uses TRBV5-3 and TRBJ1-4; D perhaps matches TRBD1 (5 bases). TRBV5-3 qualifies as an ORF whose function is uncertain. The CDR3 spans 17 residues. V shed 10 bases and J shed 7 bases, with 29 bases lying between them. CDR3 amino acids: CAGSPYRSRGEGEKLFF. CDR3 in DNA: TGTGCCGGCAGCCCTTACAGGAGTAGGGGTGAGGGTGAAAAACTGTTTTTT.

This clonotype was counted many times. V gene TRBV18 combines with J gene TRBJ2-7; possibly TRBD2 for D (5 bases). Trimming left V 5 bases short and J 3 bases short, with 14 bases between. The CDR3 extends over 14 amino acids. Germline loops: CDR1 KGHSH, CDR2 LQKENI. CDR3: CASSVHPDFYEQYF. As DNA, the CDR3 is TGTGCCAGCTCAGTCCACCCGGACTTCTACGAGCAGTACTTC.